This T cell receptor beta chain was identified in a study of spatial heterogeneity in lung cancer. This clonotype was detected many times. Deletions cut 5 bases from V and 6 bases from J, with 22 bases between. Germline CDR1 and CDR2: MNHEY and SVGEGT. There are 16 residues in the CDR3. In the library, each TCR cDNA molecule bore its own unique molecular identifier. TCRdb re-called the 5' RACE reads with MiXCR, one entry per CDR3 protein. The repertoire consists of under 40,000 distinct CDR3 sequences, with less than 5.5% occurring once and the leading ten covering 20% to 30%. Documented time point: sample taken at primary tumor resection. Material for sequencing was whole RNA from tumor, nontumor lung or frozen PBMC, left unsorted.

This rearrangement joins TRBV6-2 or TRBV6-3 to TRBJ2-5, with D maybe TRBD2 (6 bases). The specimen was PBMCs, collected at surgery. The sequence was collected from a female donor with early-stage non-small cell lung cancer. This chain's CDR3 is CASSRNSQTSVKTQYF. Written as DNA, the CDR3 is TGTGCCAGCAGTCGCAATTCCCAGACTAGTGTGAAGACCCAGTACTTC.